These 9 T cell receptor beta chains were sequenced from one sample in a study of CD8+CD57+ T cells in acquired aplastic anemia. The template used for profiling TCR beta VDJ and CDR3 was genomic DNA. TCRdb processed the reads anew with MiXCR; each CDR3 protein has one entry. This sample has about 210,000 distinct CDR3 sequences, with 34% found just once. The source material was sorted CD4+, CD8+, or CD8+CD57+ T cells (not recorded which) from PBMCs. The origin of the receptors is a human donor in good health, serving as a control.

V is TRBV6-1 and J is TRBJ1-1, with D uncertain. This CDR3 spans 12 amino acids. Trimming left V 4 bases short and J 4 bases short, with 7 bases between. Germline CDR1 reads MNHNS; CDR2 reads SASEGT. This CDR3 is CASSGPLTEAFF. The CDR3 region has the DNA TGTGCCAGCAGTGGGCCTCTCACTGAAGCTTTCTTT.

Many counts were recorded for this clonotype. The chain couples TRBV19 to TRBJ1-6; TRBD1 might be the D (6 bases). The CDR3 is made up of 13 amino acids. Germline V gene sequence: CDR1 LNHDA, CDR2 SQIVND (reference sequence). V lost 6 bases, J lost 10 bases, and 13 bases lay in between. The CDR3 DNA sequence: TGTGCCAGTAGCTTGGGCCAGGGGTCACCCCTCCACTTT. As protein: CASSLGQGSPLHF.

This chain uses TRBV15 with TRBJ2-3; D not resolved. Trimming removed 1 base at V and 2 bases at J, with 10 bases between. From germline, CDR1 is LNHNV and CDR2 YYDKDF (reference sequence). CDR3 length: 15 amino acids. CDR3 in DNA: TGTGCCACCAGCAGAGGTAGTCTGTACACAGATACGCAGTATTTT. Protein sequence: CATSRGSLYTDTQYF.

In regard to this clonotype: A much larger clone differs by one base, so this may be a read error. CDR3: CASSEGGFGGVHELFF. CDR3 nucleotide sequence: TGTGCCAGCAGTGAAGGTGGGTTCGGTGGCGTTCATGAGCTGTTCTTC. The chain combines TRBV2 with TRBJ2-1, with D unclear. The CDR3 consists of 16 residues. CDR1 SNHLY and CDR2 FYNNEI come from the germline V gene.

Regarding this clonotype: A much larger clone sits a single nucleotide away, making a read error possible. The chain joins TRBV27 to TRBJ1-6, with D unclear. CDR1 is MNHEY and CDR2 is SMNVEV in the germline V gene (reference sequence). V gave up 3 bases and J gave up 10 bases, with 13 bases separating them. There are 14 residues in the CDR3. In DNA, the CDR3 is TGTGCCAGCAGTTTCGACCTTCATGACTCACCCCTCCACTTT. This gives the protein CASSFDLHDSPLHF.

The table lists this clonotype with many counts. The chain carries TRBV15 and TRBJ2-1; D assignment may be TRBD1 or TRBD2 (5 bases each). The CDR3 extends over 15 amino acids. The V and J ends lost 5 bases and 7 bases respectively, with 18 bases between them. The germline V gene encodes CDR1 LNHNV and CDR2 YYDKDF (reference sequence). The CDR3 sequence: CATSPGRAPSNEQFF. The CDR3 region has the DNA TGTGCCACCAGCCCAGGGAGAGCTCCATCGAATGAGCAGTTCTTC.

At least ten counts were recorded for this clonotype. The rearrangement links TRBV9 to TRBJ2-1; TRBD2 matches at 8 bases. The CDR3 is 17 amino acids. Per germline, CDR1 SGDLS and CDR2 YYNGEE. Unmatched junction bases numbered 13, after V lost 2 bases and J lost 6 bases. The CDR3 DNA follows: TGTGCCAGCAGCGTTGCCGGTGCGGGGGGATACCCCAATGAGCAGTTCTTC. This encodes CASSVAGAGGYPNEQFF.

This clonotype was counted between two and nine times. The rearrangement uses TRBV4-2 and TRBJ2-7; possible D gene TRBD1, 6 bases. In germline, CDR1 is LGHNA, CDR2 YNFKEQ. The CDR3 runs 16 residues. With 0 bases removed from V and 4 bases from J, the gap between germline ends came to 16 bases. As DNA, the CDR3 is TGTGCCAGCAGCCAAGATCTAACAGGGATGGGGTACGAGCAGTACTTC. Its protein product is CASSQDLTGMGYEQYF.

To note about this clonotype: This sequence may be a read error, since a much larger clone differs from it by one base. The chain recombines TRBV4-2 with TRBJ2-7; 10 bases fit TRBD2. The CDR3 loop spans 17 amino acids. Germline lookup yields CDR1 LGHNA and CDR2 YNFKEQ. This CDR3 is CASSQDGGVVAGGEQHF. CDR3 nucleotides: TGTGCCAGCAGCCAAGATGGGGGGGTTGTAGCGGGAGGCGAGCAGCACTTC.